Following are 22 T cell receptor beta chains from one sample sequenced in a study of molecular identifiers for immune sequencing clone quantification. TCRdb reprocessed the PCR reads with MiXCR, giving one entry per CDR3 protein. The repertoire holds about 640,000 distinct CDR3 sequences, approximately 20% seen once, with around 0.9% in the top ten. The sample was naive CD8+ T cells from blood, with Jurkat cell RNA spiked in. Subset here: FACS-sorted CD8+CD4-CCR7+CD45RA+ naive T cells. The receptors were sampled from a human donor in good health. Some libraries in this study had Jurkat cell RNA spiked in.

The chain links TRBV4-1 to TRBJ2-1; 10 nucleotides agree with TRBD2. Trimming took 2 bases from V and 7 from J; bases not matched to a gene: 5. The CDR3 is 15 residues long. CDR1 MGHRA and CDR2 YSYEKL come from the germline V gene. The chain's CDR3 is CASSQRAGGPNEQFF. The DNA for the CDR3 is TGCGCCAGCAGCCAAAGAGCGGGGGGGCCGAATGAGCAGTTCTTC.

In the case of this clonotype: The DNA is left out, because the CDR3 cannot be placed on it with certainty; the CDR3 is given as TCRdb lists it. J is TRBJ2-2 and V is TRBV12-3 or TRBV12-4; the table's D call, TRBD2, has no DNA check behind it. Termini included, the CDR3 measures 17 amino acids. This CDR3 reads CASSAPGVAGGAGEVFF.

This clonotype was seen many times. The genes are TRBV19 and TRBJ1-2; D call uncertain. V was shortened by 3 bases and J by 7 bases, with 12 bases between the two germline ends. CDR3 length equals 13 residues. Germline V gives CDR1 LNHDA, CDR2 SQIVND (reference sequence). CDR3 sequence (DNA): TGTGCCAGTAGTATGAGCTGGGAGAGTGGCTACACCTTC. The encoded protein is CASSMSWESGYTF.

A note on this clonotype: A much more abundant neighbour one base away suggests this may be a read error. This rearrangement joins TRBV27 to TRBJ1-1; D ambiguous. The germline V gene has CDR1 MNHEY and CDR2 SMNVEV (reference sequence). This CDR3 has 11 amino acids. DNA for the CDR3: TGTGCCGGCAGCCGAAACAGTGAAGCTTTCTTT. Translation gives CAGSRNSEAFF.

This CDR3 is CASSPGAGNEQFF. DNA for the CDR3: TGTGCCAGCAGCCCGGGGGCCGGGAATGAGCAGTTCTTC. The gene calls are TRBV7-9 and TRBJ2-1; tentatively, D is TRBD1 or TRBD2 (6 bases each). Germline V CDR1 and CDR2: SEHNR, FQNEAQ (reference sequence). V was pared by 5 bases and J by 7 bases, with 12 bases between. This CDR3 is 13 amino acids long.

The chain uses TRBV7-9 and TRBJ1-5, with 12 bases fitting TRBD1. From germline, CDR1 is SEHNR and CDR2 FQNEAQ (reference sequence). V shed 2 bases and J 4 bases; nucleotides not matched to a gene: 12. The length of the CDR3 is 19 residues. DNA for the CDR3: TGTGCCAGCAGCTTACTTAACGGGGACAGGGGGCTTTGGAATCAGCCCCAGCATTTT. Translating gives CASSLLNGDRGLWNQPQHF.

This clonotype was counted at least ten times. The rearrangement links TRBV4-3 to TRBJ2-7; 13 nucleotides agree with TRBD2. Germline values: CDR1 LGHNA, CDR2 YSLEER. With 0 bases clipped from V and 7 bases from J, the junction kept 6 bases outside the gene matches. This CDR3 contains 16 residues. In DNA, the CDR3 is TGCGCCAGCAGCCAAGATATGGAGACTAGCGGGGGGGAGCAGTACTTC. It translates to CASSQDMETSGGEQYF.

The sample holds many counts of this clonotype. The chain couples TRBV20-1 to TRBJ2-2, with D possibly matching TRBD1 (6 bases). V was shortened by 5 bases and J by 1 base, with 14 bases between the two germline ends. This CDR3 has 15 amino acids. CDR1 is DFQATT, CDR2 SNEGSKA, per germline (reference sequence). The chain's CDR3 is CSAPGQYLNTGELFF. The CDR3 nucleotides are TGCAGTGCTCCCGGACAGTATCTGAACACCGGGGAGCTGTTTTTT.

In its sample, this clonotype was seen many times. The genes are TRBV20-1 and TRBJ2-3; no reliable D call. The CDR3 length is 14 residues. The germline V gene encodes CDR1 DFQATT and CDR2 SNEGSKA (reference sequence). V shed 0 bases and J shed 5 bases, with 12 bases lying between them. This chain's CDR3 is CSARDQASVDTQYF. The CDR3 DNA reads TGCAGTGCTAGAGATCAGGCGTCGGTAGATACGCAGTATTTT.

This clonotype turned up a few times. The V and J genes are TRBV24-1 and TRBJ2-3; perhaps TRBD2 as D (6 bases). Germline V lookup: CDR1 KGHDR, CDR2 SFDVKD. This CDR3 is built from 16 residues. V lost 4 bases to trimming and J lost 5 bases, with 18 bases between them. The CDR3 protein is CATSDPGREAKDTQYF. CDR3 nucleotides: TGTGCCACCAGTGACCCCGGCAGGGAGGCAAAAGATACGCAGTATTTT.

This clonotype came up a few times. Compared with germline, one end of the junction differs, possibly owing to a read error. The chain's CDR3 is CPSISFEGAVTDTQYF. In DNA form, the CDR3 reads TGTCCCAGCATCTCCTTCGAAGGAGCAGTAACAGATACGCAGTATTTT. The chain links TRBV28 to TRBJ2-3; D call uncertain. This CDR3 has 16 residues. Germline CDR1 is MDHEN and CDR2 is SYDVKM.

The V gene is TRBV11-2, the J gene TRBJ2-7, with a weak D call TRBD2 (6 bases). Germline CDR1 SGHAT, CDR2 FQNNGV. The CDR3 is 14 residues long. Trimming removed 6 bases from V and 7 bases from J, with 19 bases in between. DNA for the CDR3: TGTGCCAGCAGGGATGCGGGGTTACCGCAGGAGCAGTACTTC. It is translated as CASRDAGLPQEQYF.

This clonotype was observed a few times. The V gene is TRBV5-8, the J gene TRBJ1-2; the D is unclear. CDR3 length equals 15 residues. Germline CDR1 SGHTS, CDR2 YDEGEE. Between the trimmed V and J ends, which lost 2 bases and 0 bases, there was a span of 11 bases. CDR3 in DNA: TGTGCCAGCAGCTTAGAGGCGGTACCTAACTATGGCTACACCTTC. This translates into CASSLEAVPNYGYTF.

A word on this clonotype: A single base separates this from a much larger clone, so it may be a read error. This chain connects TRBV4-1 to TRBJ2-7, with a weak D call TRBD2 (5 bases). V lost 3 bases and J lost 1, with 7 bases in between. From germline, CDR1 is MGHRA and CDR2 YSYEKL. This CDR3 has 13 amino acids. This chain's CDR3 is CASSHERSYEQYF. Written as DNA, the CDR3 is TGCGCCAGCAGCCATGAGCGGTCCTACGAGCAGTACTTC.

Turning to this clonotype: A much larger clone sits a single nucleotide away, making a read error possible. This chain joins TRBV7-6 and TRBJ1-4; a weak D match, TRBD1 (5 bases). This CDR3 has 15 amino acids. Per germline, CDR1 SGHVS and CDR2 FNYEAQ. Deletions cut 8 bases from V and 12 bases from J, with 25 bases between. Written as DNA, the CDR3 is TGTGCCAGCGGCATCCGGGACGCGAGCCTTCAGGAACTGTTTTTT. Protein sequence: CASGIRDASLQELFF.

A single count supports this clonotype. No conserved phenylalanine or tryptophan is present at the end of the CDR3, so a read error is the likely explanation. The DNA for the CDR3 is TGTGCCAGCAGTGACCCTAGTAGGGACGCTGAAGCTTTCTCT. It codes for CASSDPSRDAEAFS. The J gene is TRBJ1-1, the V gene TRBV2; tentative D call: TRBD1 (5 bases). Germline-derived CDR1 and CDR2 are SNHLY and FYNNEI. This CDR3 has 14 amino acids. V lost 3 bases and J 6 bases, leaving 14 bases between the germline ends.

This clonotype was counted many times. The chain employs TRBV10-2 and TRBJ2-6; 7 bases map to TRBD2. The V segment lost 4 bases and the J segment 2 bases; nucleotides outside the gene matches: 5. CDR1 is WSHSY, CDR2 SAAADI, per germline. The CDR3 runs 16 residues. The CDR3, as DNA: TGCGCCAGCAGTGTATCGCGGGGGACTGGGGCCAACGTCCTGACTTTC. This encodes CASSVSRGTGANVLTF.

This clonotype was observed many times. CDR3 in DNA: TGTGCCAGCAGTGAAGTTGACACCGGGGAGCTGTTTTTT. It translates to CASSEVDTGELFF. V is TRBV6-1 and J is TRBJ2-2; no reliable D call. The ends were cut back, 1 base at V and 3 bases at J, with 3 bases in the middle. Per germline, CDR1 MNHNS and CDR2 SASEGT. There are 13 residues in the CDR3.

This clonotype showed up many times. CDR3 protein: CASSQDGGPTDTQYF. The CDR3, as DNA: TGCGCCAGCAGCCAAGATGGGGGCCCCACAGATACGCAGTATTTT. This rearrangement joins TRBV4-3 to TRBJ2-3, with D tentatively TRBD1 (6 bases). The CDR3 has 15 residues. V lost 0 bases, J lost 2 bases, and 9 bases lay in between. Germline CDR1 LGHNA, CDR2 YSLEER.

There are many counts of this clonotype. This chain uses TRBV13 with TRBJ1-2; no clear D. The CDR3 totals 14 residues. The V gene's germline CDR1 is PRHDT and CDR2 FYEKMQ (reference sequence). The V end was cut by 0 bases, the J end by 4 bases, with 9 bases between. CDR3 sequence reads: CASSLGAQIYGYTF. In DNA, the CDR3 is TGTGCCAGCAGCTTAGGCGCACAGATCTATGGCTACACCTTC.

Only a few counts were recorded for this clonotype. The chain is built from TRBV11-2 and TRBJ2-1, with TRBD2 matching over 8 bases. This CDR3 comprises 17 residues. Germline trimming cut 1 base from V and 5 bases from J; bases unmatched to any gene: 10. The germline V gene encodes CDR1 SGHAT and CDR2 FQNNGV. In nucleotides, the CDR3 is TGTGCCAGCAGCTTAGGCCTACCGGGAGGGGGTGACAATGAGCAGTTCTTC. The encoded protein is CASSLGLPGGGDNEQFF.

This chain connects TRBV6-1 to TRBJ1-2, with 9 bases lining up with TRBD1. This CDR3 spans 18 amino acids. Germline CDR1 reads MNHNS; CDR2 reads SASEGT. J gave up 4 bases and V 3 bases, and 15 bases lay outside the gene matches. This CDR3 is CASSDPRETGGVFYGYTF. The CDR3 region has the DNA TGTGCCAGCAGTGACCCACGAGAAACAGGGGGCGTATTCTATGGCTACACCTTC.